These T cell receptor beta chains were read from a single sample in a study of control samples from healthy donors and cancer patients. The assay was immunoSEQ multiplex PCR, and TCRdb's table has in-frame clones only and misses some. In the table there are around 140,000 clones, more than 80% of which are singletons. Sequencing used blood. These TCRs come from a man aged 40-49 years in good health. The CDR3 runs from the conserved cysteine through the conserved F or W. A D gene is named only where the DNA matches it firmly. Some rows mark clone size as missing; the rest say once, few, many or name a class of expanded clone.

v_call	j_call	d_call	clone_size	cdr3_aa	cdr3_nt
TRBV28	TRBJ1-2	-	-	CASSLGSNYGYTF	TGTGCCAGCAGTTTAGGAAGTAACTATGGCTACACCTTC
TRBV9	TRBJ2-2	-	once	CASSETLGAGELFF	TGTGCCAGCAGCGAAACTTTAGGGGCCGGGGAGCTGTTTTTT
TRBV5-8	TRBJ2-3	-	once	CASSLERGTGGTDTQYF	TGTGCCAGCAGCTTAGAGAGGGGAACGGGTGGCACAGATACGCAGTATTTT
TRBV12-3/TRBV12-4	TRBJ2-5	TRBD2	-	CASSPGGTETQYF	TGTGCCAGCAGTCCGGGGGGGACTGAGACCCAGTACTTC
TRBV14	TRBJ1-4	-	-	CASSHLKDSPNEKLFF	TGTGCCAGCAGCCACTTAAAGGACAGTCCAAATGAAAAACTGTTTTTT
TRBV6-5	TRBJ2-1	-	few	CASGVWAGHNEQFF	TGTGCCAGCGGCGTTTGGGCAGGGCACAATGAGCAGTTCTTC
TRBV19	TRBJ1-2	TRBD1	-	CASEGQGRLYGYTF	TGTGCCAGCGAGGGACAGGGTCGACTCTATGGCTACACCTTC
TRBV5-1	TRBJ1-3	TRBD1	-	CASSYLTGAGGNTIYF	TGCGCCAGCAGCTATCTAACAGGGGCGGGTGGAAACACCATATATTTT
TRBV7-9	TRBJ1-6	-	-	CASSYVGRANSPLHF	TGTGCCAGCAGCTACGTGGGCAGGGCCAATTCACCCCTCCACTTT
TRBV4-1	TRBJ1-1	-	-	CASSQDLQGGTEAFF	TGCGCCAGCAGCCAAGATTTACAGGGCGGCACTGAAGCTTTCTTT
TRBV28	TRBJ2-5	-	once	CASSWDFETQYF	TGTGCCAGCAGCTGGGACTTTGAGACCCAGTACTTC
TRBV13	TRBJ2-1	-	-	CASSFSPSLNEQFF	TGTGCCAGCAGCTTTTCGCCTAGTCTCAATGAGCAGTTCTTC
TRBV7-9	TRBJ2-2	TRBD2	-	CASSPSSGGRWWELFF	TGTGCCAGCAGCCCCTCCAGCGGGGGGCGGTGGTGGGAGCTGTTTTTT
TRBV6-1	TRBJ2-1	TRBD2	once	CASSLLAGETNEQFF	TGTGCCAGCAGCCTGCTAGCGGGGGAGACCAATGAGCAGTTCTTC
TRBV13	TRBJ1-4	-	-	CASSPSPARGYDEKLFF	TGTGCCAGCAGCCCGAGTCCCGCAAGAGGGTATGATGAAAAACTGTTTTTT
TRBV29-1	TRBJ1-1	-	-	CSVETSGRVTEAFF	TGCAGCGTTGAGACTTCGGGGCGCGTCACTGAAGCTTTCTTT
TRBV5-1	TRBJ2-2	-	-	CASSLSGTGELFF	TGCGCCAGCAGCTTATCGGGAACCGGGGAGCTGTTTTTT
TRBV18	TRBJ2-3	TRBD2	-	CASSPRALAGTSTDTQYF	TGTGCCAGCTCACCACGCGCTCTAGCGGGGACTAGCACAGATACGCAGTATTTT
TRBV5-8	TRBJ1-5	TRBD1	few	CASSVTGGAGQPQHF	TGTGCCAGCAGCGTAACAGGGGGCGCGGGTCAGCCCCAGCATTTT
TRBV24-1	TRBJ1-3	-	-	CATSDATGTPIYF	TGTGCCACCAGTGATGCAACCGGGACCCCCATATATTTT
TRBV14	TRBJ1-2	-	once	CASSQGIQPYYGYTF	TGTGCCAGCAGCCAAGGAATCCAGCCCTACTATGGCTACACCTTC
TRBV7-3	TRBJ2-1	-	-	CASRSHRVESYNEQFF	TGTGCCAGCAGGTCCCACAGGGTTGAATCCTACAATGAGCAGTTCTTC
TRBV9	TRBJ2-1	TRBD2	once	CASSVAGSGGAGHEQFF	TGTGCCAGCAGCGTAGCTGGGAGCGGGGGGGCCGGGCATGAGCAGTTCTTC
TRBV4-1	TRBJ2-1	-	-	CASSQDTGAYYNEQFF	TGCGCCAGCAGCCAAGATACGGGGGCCTACTACAATGAGCAGTTCTTC
TRBV3-1/TRBV3-2	TRBJ2-1	TRBD2	-	CASSLTSGGWRFF	TGTGCCAGCAGCTTAACTAGCGGGGGGTGGAGGTTCTTC
TRBV6-5	TRBJ2-5	-	-	CASVRRVISETQYF	TGTGCCAGCGTAAGACGGGTCATTTCCGAGACCCAGTACTTC
TRBV5-1	TRBJ1-6	-	-	CASTDEGPPLHF	TGCGCCAGCACGGACGAGGGCCCCCCCCTCCACTTT
TRBV5-1	TRBJ2-2	TRBD1	-	CASSLDRGNTGELFF	TGCGCCAGCAGCTTGGACAGGGGAAACACCGGGGAGCTGTTTTTT
TRBV20-1	TRBJ2-7	-	once	CSALYEQYF	TGCAGTGCTTTATACGAGCAGTACTTC
TRBV10-3	TRBJ1-5	-	-	CAISPDTSNQPQHF	TGTGCCATCAGTCCAGACACCAGCAATCAGCCCCAGCATTTT
TRBV11-1	TRBJ2-4	-	-	CASSPGNQNIQYF	TGTGCCAGCAGCCCAGGGAACCAAAACATTCAGTACTTC
TRBV9	TRBJ2-3	-	once	CASSVGLGGGAPDTQYF	TGTGCCAGCAGCGTAGGACTCGGAGGGGGGGCACCAGATACGCAGTATTTT
TRBV27	TRBJ2-7	-	-	CASSFGGVRYEQYF	TGTGCCAGCAGTTTTGGCGGAGTGCGGTACGAGCAGTACTTC
TRBV19	TRBJ2-3	TRBD2	-	CASSIDPGGAADTQYF	TGTGCCAGTAGTATAGATCCCGGGGGGGCCGCAGATACGCAGTATTTT
TRBV5-1	TRBJ2-3	TRBD2	-	CASSLLAGASGDTQYF	TGCGCCAGCAGCTTACTAGCGGGGGCCTCCGGAGATACGCAGTATTTT
TRBV7-3	TRBJ2-5	-	-	CASSCLSGFSGTQYF	TGTGCCAGCAGCTGCCTCTCGGGATTCTCAGGGACCCAGTACTTC
TRBV6-6	TRBJ2-5	-	-	CASSYVRKGETQYF	TGTGCCAGCAGTTACGTCCGCAAGGGGGAGACCCAGTACTTC
TRBV7-9	TRBJ2-7	TRBD1	-	CASSVRQGFHEQYF	TGTGCCAGCAGCGTACGACAGGGTTTCCACGAGCAGTACTTC
TRBV5-5	TRBJ1-5	-	-	CASSSGTLGNQPQHF	TGTGCCAGCAGCTCCGGGACCCTTGGTAATCAGCCCCAGCATTTT
TRBV20-1	TRBJ2-2	-	-	CSASRIKGYTGELFF	TGCAGTGCTAGTAGGATTAAGGGGTACACCGGGGAGCTGTTTTTT
TRBV27	TRBJ1-6	TRBD1	-	CASSLYAPRTGTPLHF	TGTGCCAGCAGTTTATATGCCCCGAGGACAGGTACACCCCTCCACTTT
TRBV7-9	TRBJ2-7	-	-	CASSHNTGNEQYF	TGTGCCAGCAGCCACAACACGGGCAACGAGCAGTACTTC
TRBV5-1	TRBJ1-6	-	-	CASSFAGANSPLHF	TGCGCCAGCAGCTTCGCGGGGGCCAATTCACCCCTCCACTTT
TRBV2	TRBJ1-2	-	-	CASSYRERGDGYTF	TGTGCCAGCAGCTACAGGGAGAGGGGGGATGGCTACACCTTC
TRBV2	TRBJ1-4	-	-	CASKGMPNEKLFF	TGTGCCAGCAAGGGGATGCCTAATGAAAAACTGTTTTTT
TRBV19	TRBJ1-4	-	-	CASSIDFANEKLFF	TGTGCCAGTAGTATCGACTTTGCTAATGAAAAACTGTTTTTT